These 15 T cell receptor beta chains were sequenced from one sample in a study of vaccination and CD4 T cells after COVID-19. Researchers used the Oncomine TCR Beta short-read assay to sequence DNA from cultured CD4+ T cells. TCRdb reanalysed the PCR reads using MiXCR and keeps one entry per CDR3 protein. This sample yields about 20,000 distinct CDR3 sequences, of which about two fifths are seen a single time; about 12% belongs to the top ten. Regarding treatment: approximately 11-day PBMC culture with coronavirus spike peptide pools or control peptides (ViraFEST assay). What these receptors recognize is not known. Sequenced input: CD4+ T cells from blood, cultured in vitro. These receptor sequences come from a human donor who had recovered from COVID-19.

This chain connects TRBV25-1 to TRBJ1-5; 8 bases agree with TRBD1. The CDR3 totals 15 residues. The junction had 3 bases not matched to a gene; V was cut back by 5 bases and J by 0 bases. The germline CDR1 and CDR2 sequences are MGHDK and SYGVNS. The CDR3 DNA reads TGTGCCAGCAGTTCGGACAGGGCTAGCAATCAGCCCCAGCATTTT. Protein: CASSSDRASNQPQHF. Full variable domain (outside the CDR3, taken from reference TRBV25-1 and TRBJ1-5): EADIYQTPRYLVIGTGKKITLECSQTMGHDKMYWYQQDPGMELHLIHYSYGVNSTEKGDLSSESTVSRIRTEHFPLTLESARPSHTSQYLCASSSDRASNQPQHFGDGTRLSIL.

The DNA for the CDR3 is TGCAGCGCTCCAGCTCCAGGGCTTGGGGAGACCCAGTACTTC. Amino acid sequence: CSAPAPGLGETQYF. The chain combines TRBV29-1 with TRBJ2-5; a possible D gene is TRBD1 (5 bases). V lost 7 bases and J lost 5, with 20 bases in between. CDR1 is SQVTM, CDR2 ANQGSEA, per germline. The CDR3 covers 14 residues.

This chain links TRBV5-1 with TRBJ2-3; D remains ambiguous. The CDR3 covers 14 residues. Germline V gives CDR1 SGHRS, CDR2 YFSETQ. V lost 4 bases to trimming and J lost 0 bases, with 9 bases between them. In DNA form, the CDR3 reads TGCGCCAGCAGCCAGTCCGGCAGCACAGATACGCAGTATTTT. This translates into CASSQSGSTDTQYF.

The chain employs TRBV4-1 and TRBJ1-3; TRBD1 matches at 9 bases. The germline gives CDR1 MGHRA, CDR2 YSYEKL. This CDR3 has 15 amino acids. Losses at the gene ends were 2 bases for V and 3 bases for J; bases not matched to a gene: 2. The chain's CDR3 is CASSQRDRVGNTIYF. DNA for the CDR3: TGCGCCAGCAGCCAAAGGGACAGGGTTGGAAACACCATATATTTT.

This chain joins TRBV20-1 and TRBJ2-5, with TRBD1 identical over 10 bases. V lost 7 bases and J lost 2; bases outside the gene matches: 4. CDR1 is DFQATT, CDR2 SNEGSKA, per germline (reference sequence). The CDR3 covers 13 residues. The CDR3 nucleotides are TGCAGTGTCCCGGACAGGGGGCAAGAGACCCAGTACTTC. This codes for CSVPDRGQETQYF.

The CDR3 DNA follows: TGTGCCACCAGTGGGACCAGGGGGGAAAAACTGTTTTTT. Its translation: CATSGTRGEKLFF. The V call is TRBV24-1, the J call TRBJ1-4; 7 bases agree with TRBD1. The CDR3 length is 13 residues. J lost 8 bases, V lost 5 bases, and 4 bases had no gene match. Germline CDR1 is KGHDR and CDR2 is SFDVKD.

The chain uses TRBV10-2 and TRBJ2-5; D is unclear. Germline lookup yields CDR1 WSHSY and CDR2 SAAADI. There are 13 residues in the CDR3. Trimming took 5 bases from V and 2 from J, leaving 9 bases between them. CDR3 DNA sequence: TGCGCCAGCAGTTACCGGGTACAAGAGACCCAGTACTTC. Translated, it gives CASSYRVQETQYF.

The V gene is TRBV6-1, the J gene TRBJ1-3; 8 bases are a match to TRBD1. V gave up 5 bases and J gave up 15 bases; unmatched junction bases: 6. From germline, CDR1 is MNHNS and CDR2 SASEGT. The CDR3 length is 11 residues. In DNA, the CDR3 is TGTGCCAGCAGTCTCAGGGGGCTCCAATATTTT. This gives the protein CASSLRGLQYF.

The chain couples TRBV28 to TRBJ1-3, with unresolved D. The ends were cut back, 3 bases at V and 0 bases at J, with 12 bases in the middle. Germline V CDR1 and CDR2: MDHEN, SYDVKM. This CDR3 has 16 amino acids. The chain's CDR3 is CASSFRRLTSGNTIYF. The CDR3, as DNA: TGTGCCAGCAGTTTCCGTCGCCTTACCTCTGGAAACACCATATATTTT.

The chain combines TRBV20-1 with TRBJ2-3; 8 positions match TRBD2. The CDR3 totals 16 residues. CDR1 DFQATT and CDR2 SNEGSKA come from the germline V gene (reference sequence). With V trimmed by 6 bases and J by 3 bases, 14 bases remained unmatched. CDR3 protein: CSAPPPLAGGTDTQYF. The DNA of the CDR3 is TGCAGTGCCCCTCCCCCACTGGCGGGAGGTACAGATACGCAGTATTTT.

This clonotype was observed a few times. In nucleotides, the CDR3 is TGTGCCAGCAGCTTACGGGCGGACGTGGGCTACACCTTC. This gives the protein CASSLRADVGYTF. The rearrangement links TRBV7-9 to TRBJ1-2; D is unresolved. The germline V gene encodes CDR1 SEHNR and CDR2 FQNEAQ (reference sequence). The length of the CDR3 is 13 residues. V was cut by 2 bases and J by 8 bases, with 12 bases left in between.

The chain combines TRBV19 with TRBJ1-5; 7 bases fit TRBD1. This CDR3 has 15 residues. Germline CDR1 LNHDA, CDR2 SQIVND (reference sequence). Trimming removed 3 bases from V and 4 bases from J; junction bases left unmatched: 6. CDR3 coding DNA: TGTGCCAGTAGTATCCGGGGACAGTTAAATCAGCCCCAGCATTTT. This encodes CASSIRGQLNQPQHF.

V and J are TRBV12-3 or TRBV12-4 and TRBJ2-7, with D perhaps matching TRBD2 (6 bases). The V and J ends lost 11 bases and 0 bases respectively, with 17 bases between them. The CDR3 totals 14 residues. CDR3 sequence: CALVCGDLSYEQYF. The CDR3 DNA reads as TGTGCCCTGGTCTGCGGGGATCTCTCCTACGAGCAGTACTTC.

The CDR3 DNA follows: TGTGCCAGCAGTCCCGGGACTAGCGGCAAAAACATTCAGTACTTC. Residues: CASSPGTSGKNIQYF. This rearrangement joins TRBV6-1 to TRBJ2-4, with 11 bases identical to TRBD2. V shed 5 bases, J shed 3 bases, and the junction held 3 bases outside the gene matches. The CDR3 has 15 residues. Germline loops: CDR1 MNHNS, CDR2 SASEGT.

This clonotype was seen a few times. The chain links TRBV6-1 to TRBJ1-1, with D possibly TRBD1 on 6 matching bases. CDR1 is MNHNS, CDR2 SASEGT, per germline. Trimming removed 7 bases at V and 1 base at J, with 10 bases between. CDR3 size: 13 residues. The DNA for the CDR3 is TGTGCCAGCAATGCACAGGGGAACACTGAAGCTTTCTTT. The encoded protein is CASNAQGNTEAFF.